This T cell receptor beta chain is drawn from a study of cytotoxic CD8 clonotypes in ibrutinib-treated CLL. Study context: The cohort had some 10 relapsed/refractory and around 15 treatment-naive patients, 17 IGHV unmutated. The study recorded mean values of almost 260,000 productive templates and approximately 94,000 productive rearrangements per sample.

Depth targeted 1 in 200,000 to 1 in 1 million T cells, averaging around 9.5x coverage per clonotype. The protocol was immunoSEQ multiplex PCR, while the TCRdb copy is restricted to in-frame clones and leaves out a portion. The sample has 330,000 or so clones; under 70% are singletons. The CDR3 is made up of 13 amino acids. Germline values: CDR1 WSHSY, CDR2 SAAADI. Trimming took 3 bases from V and 7 from J, leaving 10 bases between them. The sample here was PBMCs, taken after 36 months of ibrutinib treatment. This clonotype was sampled from a human donor with chronic lymphocytic leukemia. The chain joins TRBV10-2 to TRBJ1-5; D not certain. The DNA of the CDR3 is TGCGCCAGCAGTGATGCCCAAGACCAGCCCCAGCATTTT. Protein product: CASSDAQDQPQHF.